The clone carrying this TCR beta chain was seen more than once but under ten times. The antigen is undetermined. The entry originates in a study of shared clonotypes between healthy human individuals. Trimming took 1 base from V and 6 from J, leaving 7 bases between them. Germline V gene sequence: CDR1 SNHLY, CDR2 FYNNEI. This CDR3 is 12 amino acids long. General observations from the study: Clonotype sharing among donors likely depends on sequencing depth. Sampling involved blood alone; tissue repertoires likely differ.

Clones were sequenced by immunoSEQ multiplex PCR, and TCRdb holds only the in-frame ones, with some missing. The profile shows hundreds of thousands of clones, around 75% of them singletons. V usage is TRBV2 and J usage is TRBJ2-7, with D unclear. The specimen was PBMCs. This TCR derives from a woman in her thirties or forties in good health. Some clones in this sample may be carry-over from other donors' samples. CDR3 protein: CASSEGFTEQYF. The CDR3 coding sequence is TGTGCCAGCAGTGAAGGGTTTACCGAGCAGTACTTC.